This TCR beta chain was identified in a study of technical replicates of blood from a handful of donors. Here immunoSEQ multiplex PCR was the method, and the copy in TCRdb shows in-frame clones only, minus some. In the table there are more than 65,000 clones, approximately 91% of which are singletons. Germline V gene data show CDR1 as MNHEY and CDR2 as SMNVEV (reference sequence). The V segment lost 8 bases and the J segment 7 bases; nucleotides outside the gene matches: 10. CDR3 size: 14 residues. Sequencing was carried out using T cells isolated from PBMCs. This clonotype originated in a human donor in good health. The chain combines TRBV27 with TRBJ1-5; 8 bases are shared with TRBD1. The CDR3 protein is CASALDRGRQPQHF. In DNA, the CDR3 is TGTGCCAGCGCTTTAGACAGGGGCCGACAGCCCCAGCATTTT.